A selection of T cell receptor beta chains follows, all from one sample in a study of blood T cell repertoires in COVID-19. The repertoire was sequenced with immunoSEQ multiplex PCR; TCRdb's copy has only in-frame clones and lacks some. Found here are some 150,000 clones, around 80% of them singletons; the top ten hold almost 10%. Input material: peripheral blood. These receptors came from a woman between 50 and 59 years old with acute or convalescent COVID-19. CDR3s include the opening cysteine and the closing phenylalanine or tryptophan. The D gene is left open where the match is weak. The size of a clone is reported for some rows only, either as once, few or many, or as a class for expanded clones.

v_call	j_call	clone_size	d_call	cdr3_aa	cdr3_nt
TRBV7-2	TRBJ1-2	-	TRBD1	CASSWGQPVYGYTF	TGTGCCAGCAGCTGGGGACAGCCTGTCTATGGCTACACCTTC
TRBV18	TRBJ2-2	-	-	CASRTLRHLNTGELFF	TGTGCCTCCCGCACCCTTCGACACTTGAACACCGGGGAGCTGTTTTTT
TRBV6-6	TRBJ1-1	-	TRBD1	CASRREQGATTEAFF	TGTGCCAGCAGGCGAGAGCAGGGGGCCACAACTGAAGCTTTCTTT
TRBV29-1	TRBJ1-1	-	TRBD1	CSGKTGLGTEAFF	TGCAGCGGGAAGACAGGGCTTGGCACTGAAGCTTTCTTT
TRBV7-2	TRBJ2-3	-	TRBD2	CASSPRAGGVTQYF	TGTGCCAGCAGCCCCAGAGCGGGAGGGGTAACGCAGTATTTT
TRBV19	TRBJ1-5	-	TRBD1	CASSTTGGRQPQHF	TGTGCCAGTAGTACAACAGGGGGGAGGCAGCCCCAGCATTTT
TRBV2	TRBJ2-5	-	-	CASSEREGTQYF	TGTGCCAGCAGCGAACGCGAGGGGACCCAGTACTTC
TRBV5-6	TRBJ1-1	-	-	CASSQAAHGAFF	TGTGCCAGCAGCCAAGCGGCCCACGGCGCTTTCTTT
TRBV9	TRBJ1-2	-	-	CASSVVPANYGYTF	TGTGCCAGCAGCGTAGTCCCAGCTAACTATGGCTACACCTTC
TRBV19	TRBJ2-3	-	-	CASRAGISTDTQYF	TGTGCCAGTAGGGCAGGGATAAGCACAGATACGCAGTATTTT
TRBV7-2	TRBJ2-6	-	-	CASSFTGSGANVLTF	TGTGCCAGCAGCTTTACCGGCTCTGGGGCCAACGTCCTGACTTTC
TRBV5-5	TRBJ1-6	-	-	CASSLAQGNSPLHF	TGTGCCAGCAGCTTGGCTCAGGGTAATTCACCCCTCCACTTT
TRBV5-6	TRBJ1-4	-	TRBD1	CASSLGQGNEKLFF	TGTGCCAGCAGCTTGGGACAGGGAAATGAAAAACTGTTTTTT
TRBV10-3	TRBJ2-1	-	-	CAISESSGNYNEQFF	TGTGCCATCAGTGAGTCTAGCGGCAACTACAATGAGCAGTTCTTC
TRBV19	TRBJ2-3	-	TRBD2	CASADSGGAGDTQYF	TGTGCCAGCGCGGATAGCGGGGGGGCTGGAGATACGCAGTATTTT
TRBV5-8	TRBJ2-2	once	-	CASSLRGRGTGELFF	TGTGCCAGCAGCTTGCGGGGTCGGGGCACCGGGGAGCTGTTTTTT
TRBV18	TRBJ2-7	-	-	CASSPAGYYEQYF	TGTGCCAGCTCACCGGCGGGGTACTACGAGCAGTACTTC
TRBV4-3	TRBJ2-3	-	-	CASSQESPLGPDTQYF	TGCGCCAGCAGCCAAGAAAGCCCTCTAGGTCCAGATACGCAGTATTTT
TRBV7-2	TRBJ2-5	-	TRBD1	CASSASTGTGKTQYF	TGTGCCAGCAGCGCCTCCACCGGGACAGGGAAGACCCAGTACTTC
TRBV7-9	TRBJ2-7	few	TRBD1	CASSTGQGSISYEQYF	TGTGCCAGCAGCACGGGACAGGGGTCAATCTCCTACGAGCAGTACTTC
TRBV6-4	TRBJ2-7	many	TRBD2	CASSDSSGSAHEQYF	TGTGCCAGCAGTGATTCTAGCGGGAGCGCACACGAGCAGTACTTC
TRBV7-2	TRBJ2-5	-	-	CASRGGRGARETQYF	TGTGCCAGCAGAGGAGGCCGGGGGGCCCGGGAGACCCAGTACTTC
TRBV27	TRBJ1-5	-	-	CASRPGLNSNQPQHF	TGTGCCAGCAGACCTGGACTTAATAGCAATCAGCCCCAGCATTTT
TRBV19	TRBJ2-3	-	-	CASNGGTIADTQYF	TGTGCCAGTAATGGGGGGACGATCGCAGATACGCAGTATTTT